This T cell receptor (beta chain) came from a study of response to subunit inactivated influenza vaccine. Germline assignment: CDR1 MDHEN and CDR2 SYDVKM. This CDR3 region has 18 residues. The J segment lost 6 bases and the V segment lost 5 bases, leaving 16 bases of the junction unmatched. This clonotype has only a few counts. Its antigen is not known. MiXCR was run by TCRdb on the RT-PCR reads, yielding one entry per CDR3 protein. Of a few hundred thousand distinct CDR3 sequences listed, over 20% are singletons. Study conclusions and caveats: Each seasonal influenza vaccination recruits few new T cells, the authors suggested.

This chain joins TRBV28 and TRBJ2-7; 13 bases are a match to TRBD2. The source material was PBMCs from blood, sampled less than 22 months after vaccination. The receptor was derived from a man in his fifties or sixties who received an inactivated influenza vaccine. The CDR3 protein is CASSHRGQWTSGSPEQYF. CDR3 in DNA: TGTGCCAGCAGTCACCGTGGCCAGTGGACTAGCGGGAGTCCCGAGCAGTACTTC.